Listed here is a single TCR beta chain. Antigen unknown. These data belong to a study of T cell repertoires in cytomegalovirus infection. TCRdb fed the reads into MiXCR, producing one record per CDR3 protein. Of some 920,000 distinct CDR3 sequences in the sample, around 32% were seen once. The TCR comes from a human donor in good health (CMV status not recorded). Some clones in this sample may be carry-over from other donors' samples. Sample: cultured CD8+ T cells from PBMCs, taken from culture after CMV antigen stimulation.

The CDR3 loop is CATSGASSGANVLTF. The CDR3 DNA sequence: TGTGCCACCAGTGGGGCCTCCTCTGGGGCCAACGTCCTGACTTTC. This rearrangement joins TRBV24-1 to TRBJ2-6; the D is unclear. This CDR3 spans 15 amino acids. Trimming stripped 5 bases from V and 0 bases from J, with 7 bases between. Germline loops: CDR1 KGHDR, CDR2 SFDVKD.